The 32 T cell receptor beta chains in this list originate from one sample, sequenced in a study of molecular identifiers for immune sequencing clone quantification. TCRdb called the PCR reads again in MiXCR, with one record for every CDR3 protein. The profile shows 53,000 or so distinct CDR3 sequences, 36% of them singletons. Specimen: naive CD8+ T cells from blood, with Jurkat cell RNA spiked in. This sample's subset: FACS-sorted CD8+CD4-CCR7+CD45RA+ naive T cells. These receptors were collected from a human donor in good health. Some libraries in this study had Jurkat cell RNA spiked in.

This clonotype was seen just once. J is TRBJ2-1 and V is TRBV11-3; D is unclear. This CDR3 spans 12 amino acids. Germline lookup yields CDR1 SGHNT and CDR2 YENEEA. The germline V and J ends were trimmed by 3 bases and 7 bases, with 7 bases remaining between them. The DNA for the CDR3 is TGTGCCAGCAGCTTCATGGGGAATGAGCAGTTCTTC. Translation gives CASSFMGNEQFF.

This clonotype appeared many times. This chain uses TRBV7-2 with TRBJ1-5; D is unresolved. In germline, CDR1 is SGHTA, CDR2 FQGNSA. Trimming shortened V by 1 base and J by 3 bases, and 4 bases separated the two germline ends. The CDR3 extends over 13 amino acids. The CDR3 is CASSLGHNQPQHF. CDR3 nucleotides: TGTGCCAGCAGCTTAGGCCACAATCAGCCCCAGCATTTT. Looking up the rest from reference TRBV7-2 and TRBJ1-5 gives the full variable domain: GAGVSQSPSNKVTEKGKDVELRCDPISGHTALYWYRQSLGQGLEFLIYFQGNSAPDKSGLPSDRFSAERTGGSVSTLTIQRTQQEDSAVYLCASSLGHNQPQHFGDGTRLSIL.

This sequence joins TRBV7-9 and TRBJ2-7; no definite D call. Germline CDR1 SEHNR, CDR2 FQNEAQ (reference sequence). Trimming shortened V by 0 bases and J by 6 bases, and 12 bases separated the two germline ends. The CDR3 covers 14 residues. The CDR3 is CASSLALDLPEQYF. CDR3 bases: TGTGCCAGCAGCTTAGCCCTAGATCTTCCCGAGCAGTACTTC. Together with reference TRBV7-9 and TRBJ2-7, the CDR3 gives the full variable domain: DTGVSQNPRHKITKRGQNVTFRCDPISEHNRLYWYRQTLGQGPEFLTYFQNEAQLEKSRLLSDRFSAERPKGSFSTLEIQRTEQGDSAMYLCASSLALDLPEQYFGPGTRLTVT.

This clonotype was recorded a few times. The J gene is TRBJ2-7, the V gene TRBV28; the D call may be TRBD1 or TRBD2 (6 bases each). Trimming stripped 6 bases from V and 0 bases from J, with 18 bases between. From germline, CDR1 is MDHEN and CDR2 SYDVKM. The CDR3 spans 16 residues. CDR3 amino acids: CASRRLGGGPSYEQYF. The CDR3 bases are TGTGCCAGCAGACGACTGGGGGGCGGGCCCTCCTACGAGCAGTACTTC.

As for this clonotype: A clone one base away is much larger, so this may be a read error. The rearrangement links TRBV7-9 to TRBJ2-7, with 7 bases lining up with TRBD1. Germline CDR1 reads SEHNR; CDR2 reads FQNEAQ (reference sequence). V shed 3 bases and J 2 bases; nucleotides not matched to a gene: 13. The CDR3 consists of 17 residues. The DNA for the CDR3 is TGTGCCAGCAGCTTCGCCCTAACAGGGGTAGGGACCTACGAGCAGTACTTC. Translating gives CASSFALTGVGTYEQYF.

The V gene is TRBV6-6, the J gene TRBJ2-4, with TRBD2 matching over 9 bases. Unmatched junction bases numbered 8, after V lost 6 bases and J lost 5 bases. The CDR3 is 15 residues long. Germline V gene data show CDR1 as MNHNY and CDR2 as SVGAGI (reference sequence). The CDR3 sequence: CASRWDSGRENIQYF. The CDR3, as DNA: TGTGCCAGCAGATGGGATAGCGGGAGAGAAAACATTCAGTACTTC.

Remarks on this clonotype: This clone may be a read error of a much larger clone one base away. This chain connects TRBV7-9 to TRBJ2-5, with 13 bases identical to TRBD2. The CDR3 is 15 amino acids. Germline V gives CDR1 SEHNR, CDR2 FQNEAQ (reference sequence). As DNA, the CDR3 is TGTGCCAGCACCAGGACTAGCGGGAGTTTCGAGACCCTGTACTTC. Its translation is CASTRTSGSFETLYF.

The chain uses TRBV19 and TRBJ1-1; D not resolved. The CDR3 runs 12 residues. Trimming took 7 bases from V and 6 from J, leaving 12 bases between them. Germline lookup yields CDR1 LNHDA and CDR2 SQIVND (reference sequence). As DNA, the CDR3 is TGTGCCAGTATTTGGGGAACCTCTGAAGCTTTCTTT. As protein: CASIWGTSEAFF.

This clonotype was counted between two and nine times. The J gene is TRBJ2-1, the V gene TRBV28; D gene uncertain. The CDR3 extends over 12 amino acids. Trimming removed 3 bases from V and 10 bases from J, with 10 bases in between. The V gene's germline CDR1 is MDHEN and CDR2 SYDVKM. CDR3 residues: CASSLSWREQFF. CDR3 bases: TGTGCCAGCAGTTTGAGCTGGCGGGAGCAGTTCTTC.

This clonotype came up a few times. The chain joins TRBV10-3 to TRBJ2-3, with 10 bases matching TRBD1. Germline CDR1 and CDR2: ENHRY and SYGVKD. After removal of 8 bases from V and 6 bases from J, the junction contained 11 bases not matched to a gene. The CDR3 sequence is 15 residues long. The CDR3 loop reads CAILLDRGRRDTQYF. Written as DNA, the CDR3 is TGTGCCATCCTTCTCGACAGGGGGCGACGGGATACGCAGTATTTT.

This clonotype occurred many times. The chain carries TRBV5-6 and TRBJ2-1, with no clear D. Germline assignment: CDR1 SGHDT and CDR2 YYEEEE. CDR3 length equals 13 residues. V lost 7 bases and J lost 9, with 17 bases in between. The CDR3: CASGIGYYGEQFF. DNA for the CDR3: TGTGCCAGCGGCATAGGGTATTACGGTGAGCAGTTCTTC. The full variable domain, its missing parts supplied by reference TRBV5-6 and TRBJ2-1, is DAGVTQSPTHLIKTRGQQVTLRCSPKSGHDTVSWYQQALGQGPQFIFQYYEEEERQRGNFPDRFSGHQFPNYSSELNVNALLLGDSALYLCASGIGYYGEQFFGPGTRLTVL.

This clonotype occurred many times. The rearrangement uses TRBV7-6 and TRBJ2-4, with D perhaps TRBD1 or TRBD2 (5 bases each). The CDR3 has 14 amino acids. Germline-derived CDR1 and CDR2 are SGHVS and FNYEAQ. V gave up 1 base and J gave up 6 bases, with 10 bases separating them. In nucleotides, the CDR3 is TGTGCCAGCAGCTTAGGGGGCGGGCGAAACATTCAGTACTTC. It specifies CASSLGGGRNIQYF.

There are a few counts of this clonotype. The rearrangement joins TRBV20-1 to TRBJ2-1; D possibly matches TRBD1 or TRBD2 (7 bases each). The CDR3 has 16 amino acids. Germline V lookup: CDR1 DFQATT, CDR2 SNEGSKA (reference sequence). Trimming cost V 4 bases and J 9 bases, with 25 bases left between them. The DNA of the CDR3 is TGCAGTGCTATTGTTAGGGAGGGGGCGAGCGTCGGTGAGCAGTTCTTC. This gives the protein CSAIVREGASVGEQFF.

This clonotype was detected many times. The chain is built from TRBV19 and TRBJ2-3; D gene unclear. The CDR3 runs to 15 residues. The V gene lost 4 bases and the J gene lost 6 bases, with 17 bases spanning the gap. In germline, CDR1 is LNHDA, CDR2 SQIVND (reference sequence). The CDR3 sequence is CASSTSLSSLDTQYF. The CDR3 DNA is TGTGCCAGTAGTACGTCGCTGTCGTCGTTGGATACGCAGTATTTT.

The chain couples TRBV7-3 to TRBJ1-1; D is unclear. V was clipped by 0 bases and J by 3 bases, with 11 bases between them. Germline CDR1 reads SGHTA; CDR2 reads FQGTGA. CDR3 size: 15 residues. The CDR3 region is CASSLTGRRDTEAFF. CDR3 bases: TGTGCCAGCAGCTTAACCGGGCGGAGGGACACTGAAGCTTTCTTT.

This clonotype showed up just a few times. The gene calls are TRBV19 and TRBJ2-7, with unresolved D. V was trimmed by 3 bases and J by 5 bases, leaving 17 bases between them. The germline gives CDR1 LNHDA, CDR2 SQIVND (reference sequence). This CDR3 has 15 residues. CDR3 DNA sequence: TGTGCCAGTAGTATTATGGGCCCGCCCCGGAACGAGCAGTACTTC. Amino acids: CASSIMGPPRNEQYF.

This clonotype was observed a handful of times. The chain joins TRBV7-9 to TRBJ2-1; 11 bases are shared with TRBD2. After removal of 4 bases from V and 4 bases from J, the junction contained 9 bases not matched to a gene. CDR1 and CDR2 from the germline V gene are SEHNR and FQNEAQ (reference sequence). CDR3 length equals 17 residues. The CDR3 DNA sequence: TGTGCCAGCAGCTCGGCGGAGGGACTAGCGGCATACAATGAGCAGTTCTTC. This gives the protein CASSSAEGLAAYNEQFF.

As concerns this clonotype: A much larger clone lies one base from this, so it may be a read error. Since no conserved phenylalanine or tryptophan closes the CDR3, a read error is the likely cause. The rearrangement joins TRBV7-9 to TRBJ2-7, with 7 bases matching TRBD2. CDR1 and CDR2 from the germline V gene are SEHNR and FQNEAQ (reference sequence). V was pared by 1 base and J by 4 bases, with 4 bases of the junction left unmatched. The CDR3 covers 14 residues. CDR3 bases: TGTGCCAGCAGCTTAGGCGGGAGCGGGTACGAGCAGTACTCC. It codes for CASSLGGSGYEQYS.

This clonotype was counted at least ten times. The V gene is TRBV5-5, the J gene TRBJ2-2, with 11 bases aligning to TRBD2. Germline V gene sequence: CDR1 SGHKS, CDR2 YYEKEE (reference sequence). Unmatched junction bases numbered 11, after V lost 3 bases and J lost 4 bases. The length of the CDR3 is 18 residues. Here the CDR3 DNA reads TGTGCCAGCAGCTCGGGGACTAGCGGAATCCCGGGCACCGGGGAGCTGTTTTTT. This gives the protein CASSSGTSGIPGTGELFF. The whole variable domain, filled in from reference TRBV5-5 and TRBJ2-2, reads DAGVTQSPTHLIKTRGQQVTLRCSPISGHKSVSWYQQVLGQGPQFIFQYYEKEERGRGNFPDRFSARQFPNYSSELNVNALLLGDSALYLCASSSGTSGIPGTGELFFGEGSRLTVL.

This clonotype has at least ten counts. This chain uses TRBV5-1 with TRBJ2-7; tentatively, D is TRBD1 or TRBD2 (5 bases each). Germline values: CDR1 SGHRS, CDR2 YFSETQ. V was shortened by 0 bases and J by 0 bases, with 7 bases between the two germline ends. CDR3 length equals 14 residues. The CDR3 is CASSLGGSSYEQYF. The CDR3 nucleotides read TGCGCCAGCAGCTTGGGGGGGAGCTCCTACGAGCAGTACTTC.

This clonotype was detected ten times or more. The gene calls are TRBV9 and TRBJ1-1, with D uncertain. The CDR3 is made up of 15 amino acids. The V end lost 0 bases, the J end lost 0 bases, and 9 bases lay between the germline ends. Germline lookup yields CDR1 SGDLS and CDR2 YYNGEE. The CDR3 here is CASSVAGQLNTEAFF. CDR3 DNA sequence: TGTGCCAGCAGCGTAGCCGGCCAACTGAACACTGAAGCTTTCTTT. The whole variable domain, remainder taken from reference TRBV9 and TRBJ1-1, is DSGVTQTPKHLITATGQRVTLRCSPRSGDLSVYWYQQSLDQGLQFLIQYYNGEERAKGNILERFSAQQFPDLHSELNLSSLELGDSALYFCASSVAGQLNTEAFFGQGTRLTVV.

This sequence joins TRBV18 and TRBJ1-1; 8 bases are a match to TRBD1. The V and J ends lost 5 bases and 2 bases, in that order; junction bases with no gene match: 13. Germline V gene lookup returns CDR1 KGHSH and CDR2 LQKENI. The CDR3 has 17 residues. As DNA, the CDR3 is TGTGCCAGCTCAGCCTTTCGACAGGGGAGGACAAACACTGAAGCTTTCTTT. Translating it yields CASSAFRQGRTNTEAFF.

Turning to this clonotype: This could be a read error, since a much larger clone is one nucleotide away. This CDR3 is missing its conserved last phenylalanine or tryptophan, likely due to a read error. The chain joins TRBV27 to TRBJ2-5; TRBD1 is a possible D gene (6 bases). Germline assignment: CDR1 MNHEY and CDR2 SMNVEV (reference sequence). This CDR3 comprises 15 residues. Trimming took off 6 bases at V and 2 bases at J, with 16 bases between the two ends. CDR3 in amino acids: CASSAATGLQETQYL. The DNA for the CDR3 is TGTGCCAGCAGCGCCGCGACAGGCCTTCAAGAGACCCAGTACCTC.

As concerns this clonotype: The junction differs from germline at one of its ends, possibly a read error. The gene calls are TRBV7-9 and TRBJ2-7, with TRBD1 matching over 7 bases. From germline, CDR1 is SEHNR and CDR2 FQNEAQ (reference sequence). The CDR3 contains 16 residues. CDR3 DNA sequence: TGTGCCAGCAGCTTAGAAGGGGGCGGTAGCTCCCACGAGCAGTACTTC. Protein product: CASSLEGGGSSHEQYF. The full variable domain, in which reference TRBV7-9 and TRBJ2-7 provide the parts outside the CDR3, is DTGVSQNPRHKITKRGQNVTFRCDPISEHNRLYWYRQTLGQGPEFLTYFQNEAQLEKSRLLSDRFSAERPKGSFSTLEIQRTEQGDSAMYLCASSLEGGGSSHEQYFGPGTRLTVT.

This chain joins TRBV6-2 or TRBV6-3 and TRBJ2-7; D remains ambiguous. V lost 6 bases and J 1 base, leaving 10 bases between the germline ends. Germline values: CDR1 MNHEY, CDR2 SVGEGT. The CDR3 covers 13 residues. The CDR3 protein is CASSPPPSYEQYF. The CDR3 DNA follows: TGTGCCAGCAGCCCCCCCCCGTCCTACGAGCAGTACTTC.

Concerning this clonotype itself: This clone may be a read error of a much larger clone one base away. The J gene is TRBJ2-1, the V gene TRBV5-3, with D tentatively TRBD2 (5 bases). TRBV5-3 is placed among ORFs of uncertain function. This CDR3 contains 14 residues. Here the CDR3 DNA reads TGTGCCAGCAGCGACACCGGACTCCACAATGATCAGTTCTTC. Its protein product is CASSDTGLHNDQFF.

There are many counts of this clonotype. The CDR3 coding sequence is TGCAGCGTCCCCGGCGGGAGTTCGCTCTACGAGCAGTACTTC. Translated, it gives CSVPGGSSLYEQYF. The V call is TRBV29-1, the J call TRBJ2-7; 7 bases line up with TRBD2. The V segment lost 6 bases and the J segment 3 bases; nucleotides outside the gene matches: 11. CDR1 and CDR2 from the germline V gene are SQVTM and ANQGSEA. The CDR3 is 14 amino acids.

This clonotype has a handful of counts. CDR3 nucleotides: TGTGCCATCAGTCCGACAGGGGTTACCGGGGAGCTGTTTTTT. It translates to CAISPTGVTGELFF. The rearrangement links TRBV10-3 to TRBJ2-2; 8 positions agree with TRBD1. J lost 5 bases, V lost 5 bases, and 4 bases had no gene match. CDR3 size: 14 residues. Germline-derived CDR1 and CDR2 are ENHRY and SYGVKD.

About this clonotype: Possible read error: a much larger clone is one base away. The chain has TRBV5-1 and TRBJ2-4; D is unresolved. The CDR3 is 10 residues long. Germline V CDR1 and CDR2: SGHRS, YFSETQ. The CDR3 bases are TGCGCCAGCCCCCAAGTCATTCAGAACTTC. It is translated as CASPQVIQNF.

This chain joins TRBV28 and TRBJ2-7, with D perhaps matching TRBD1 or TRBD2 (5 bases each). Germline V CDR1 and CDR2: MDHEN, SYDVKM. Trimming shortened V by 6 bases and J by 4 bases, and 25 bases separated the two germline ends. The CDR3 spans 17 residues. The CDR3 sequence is CASRLLEPGPVRYEQYF. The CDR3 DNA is TGTGCCAGCAGACTGTTGGAACCGGGACCCGTGAGATACGAGCAGTACTTC.

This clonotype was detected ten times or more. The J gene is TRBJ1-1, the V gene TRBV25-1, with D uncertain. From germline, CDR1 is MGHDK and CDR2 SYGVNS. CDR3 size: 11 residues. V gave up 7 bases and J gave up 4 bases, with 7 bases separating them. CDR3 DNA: TGTGCCAGCATGTTGGGCACTGAAGCTTTCTTT. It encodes CASMLGTEAFF.

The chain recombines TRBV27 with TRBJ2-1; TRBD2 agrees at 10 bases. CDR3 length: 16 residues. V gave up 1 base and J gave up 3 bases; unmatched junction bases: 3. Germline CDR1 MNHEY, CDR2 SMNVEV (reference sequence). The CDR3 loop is CASSLYSSGSYNEQFF. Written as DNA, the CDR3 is TGTGCCAGCAGTTTATATTCTAGCGGGAGCTACAATGAGCAGTTCTTC.